What follows are 9 T cell receptor beta chains derived from one specimen sequenced in a study of CD8+ T cells in alopecia areata. Extracted from the samples, RNA was reverse transcribed into cDNA to serve as the sequencing template. Using immunoSEQ multiplex PCR, the repertoire was profiled, and TCRdb retains in-frame clones only, with some absent. This sample yields about 140,000 clones, of which approximately 60% are seen a single time; around 5% belongs to the top ten. Sequencing was performed on CD4+ T cells sorted from blood. The receptors were gathered from a human donor in good health.

This clone was counted a few times. This rearrangement joins TRBV5-1 to TRBJ2-3, with D unclear. This CDR3 contains 13 residues. Germline V CDR1 and CDR2: SGHRS, YFSETQ. Trimming removed 4 bases from V and 0 bases from J, with 6 bases in between. CDR3 DNA sequence: TGCGCCAGCAGCGGATTGAGCACAGATACGCAGTATTTT. It encodes CASSGLSTDTQYF.

The chain combines TRBV7-9 with TRBJ1-4; 8 bases match TRBD1. This CDR3 comprises 14 residues. V dropped 5 bases and J dropped 5; count of bases not matched to a gene: 4. The V gene's germline CDR1 is SEHNR and CDR2 FQNEAQ (reference sequence). The CDR3 nucleotides are TGTGCCAGCAGCCGGACAGGGCGGAATGAAAAACTGTTTTTT. Protein: CASSRTGRNEKLFF.

The rearrangement uses TRBV7-9 and TRBJ2-3; TRBD2 aligns across 10 bases. CDR3 length: 18 amino acids. With 5 bases clipped from V and 6 bases from J, the junction kept 17 bases outside the gene matches. The germline V gene has CDR1 SEHNR and CDR2 FQNEAQ (reference sequence). DNA for the CDR3: TGTGCCAGCAGCACACCTTGGACTAGCGGATCACAGACGGATACGCAGTATTTT. Translating it yields CASSTPWTSGSQTDTQYF.

This clone was observed a few times. The V gene is TRBV28, the J gene TRBJ1-4; 9 positions agree with TRBD1. J gave up 6 bases and V 10 bases, and 9 bases lay outside the gene matches. The CDR3 runs to 14 residues. From germline, CDR1 is MDHEN and CDR2 SYDVKM. The CDR3 region is CATQKTGGDEKLFF. In nucleotides, the CDR3 is TGTGCCACCCAGAAGACAGGGGGGGATGAAAAACTGTTTTTT. The whole variable domain, remainder taken from reference TRBV28 and TRBJ1-4, is DVKVTQSSRYLVKRTGEKVFLECVQDMDHENMFWYRQDPGLGLRLIYFSYDVKMKEKGDIPEGYSVSREKKERFSLILESASTNQTSMYLCATQKTGGDEKLFFGSGTQLSVL.

This clone was observed a handful of times. J is TRBJ2-1 and V is TRBV29-1, with a possible D match to TRBD2 (6 bases). The V end lost 6 bases, the J end lost 2 bases, and 17 bases lay between the germline ends. This CDR3 has 15 residues. The germline V gene has CDR1 SQVTM and CDR2 ANQGSEA. CDR3 amino acids: CSVVRDSRAYNEQFF. DNA for the CDR3: TGCAGCGTCGTCCGGGACTCCAGGGCCTACAATGAGCAGTTCTTC.

This clone was detected only a few times. The chain's CDR3 is CASSLVSRGNYNEQFF. In DNA, the CDR3 is TGTGCCAGCAGCTTGGTAAGCAGGGGTAACTACAATGAGCAGTTCTTC. V usage is TRBV5-6 and J usage is TRBJ2-1; maybe TRBD1 (6 bases). CDR3 length: 16 residues. Trimming stripped 0 bases from V and 3 bases from J, with 13 bases between. Germline CDR1 reads SGHDT; CDR2 reads YYEEEE.

The rearrangement uses TRBV30 and TRBJ2-2; D might be TRBD1 (6 bases). Germline CDR1 GTSNPN, CDR2 SVGIG (reference sequence). The CDR3 is 14 amino acids. Deletions cut 5 bases from V and 2 bases from J, with 12 bases between. CDR3 nucleotides: TGTGCCTGGGAGCTGGACAGCAACACCGGGGAGCTGTTTTTT. Translated: CAWELDSNTGELFF.

In its sample, this clone was seen a few times. This chain joins TRBV29-1 and TRBJ2-1; 9 bases fit TRBD2. The V gene end was trimmed by 5 bases and the J gene end by 0 bases; junction bases not matched to a gene: 14. This CDR3 has 18 amino acids. Germline assignment: CDR1 SQVTM and CDR2 ANQGSEA. The CDR3 region has the DNA TGCAGCGTTTCGTTGAGCGGGAGGACCTCGAGCTCCTACAATGAGCAGTTCTTC. This codes for CSVSLSGRTSSSYNEQFF.

The chain employs TRBV10-3 and TRBJ2-2; TRBD2 might be the D (6 bases). In germline, CDR1 is ENHRY, CDR2 SYGVKD. This CDR3 spans 17 amino acids. Trimming left V 0 bases short and J 0 bases short, with 11 bases between. The CDR3 loop is CAISESGGKPNTGELFF. CDR3 nucleotides: TGTGCCATCAGTGAGTCGGGGGGAAAACCGAACACCGGGGAGCTGTTTTTT.